This TCR beta chain was retrieved from a study of OX40 agonist ivuxolimab in advanced cancers. The repertoire was sequenced with immunoSEQ multiplex PCR; TCRdb's copy has only in-frame clones and lacks some. The sample has about 61,000 clones, about 85% seen once. V was trimmed by 2 bases and J by 6 bases, leaving 7 bases between them. Germline V gives CDR1 LNHNV, CDR2 YYDKDF (reference sequence). This CDR3 comprises 13 residues. This receptor was taken from an adult with an advanced solid tumor such as melanoma, head and neck, liver or kidney cancer. The sequences come from CD4+ or CD8+ T cells sorted from blood, collected in a trial of the OX40 agonist ivuxolimab. V is TRBV15 and J is TRBJ2-2; D unresolved. This chain's CDR3 is CATSRLGSGELFF. The CDR3 DNA sequence: TGTGCCACCAGCAGACTAGGGTCCGGGGAGCTGTTTTTT.